This entry lists 2 T cell receptor beta chains sequenced from one sample in a study of OX40 agonist ivuxolimab in advanced cancers. The assay was immunoSEQ multiplex PCR, and TCRdb's table has in-frame clones only and misses some. In the table there are tens of thousands of clones, around 86% of which are singletons. This specimen was CD4+ or CD8+ T cells sorted from blood, taken in a trial of the OX40 agonist ivuxolimab. The receptors derive from an adult with an advanced solid tumor such as melanoma, head and neck, liver or kidney cancer.

V gene TRBV28 combines with J gene TRBJ2-7; TRBD2 matches at 9 bases. The germline V gene encodes CDR1 MDHEN and CDR2 SYDVKM. With 5 bases clipped from V and 2 bases from J, the junction kept 13 bases outside the gene matches. CDR3 length equals 17 residues. In DNA, the CDR3 is TGTGCCAGCAGTCCCCCCCTGGCCGGGACTAGCCCCTACGAGCAGTACTTC. It is translated as CASSPPLAGTSPYEQYF.

V and J are TRBV2 and TRBJ1-3; D unclear. The CDR3 is 16 residues long. Germline V gene sequence: CDR1 SNHLY, CDR2 FYNNEI. Trimming removed 6 bases at V and 2 bases at J, with 17 bases between. The CDR3 spells CASSTELASAGNTIYF. Here the CDR3 DNA reads TGTGCCAGCAGCACGGAGTTAGCTTCCGCTGGAAACACCATATATTTT.